This entry lists 16 T cell receptor beta chains sequenced from one sample in a study of T-cell reconstitution after alpha-beta-depleted transplantation in children. A library of TCRbeta sequences, prepared with unique molecular identifiers, was generated. TCRdb passed the PCR reads through MiXCR, listing each CDR3 protein once. The sample includes under 450,000 distinct CDR3 sequences, 16% of them seen just once. The sequencing used PBMCs, mostly from graft donor cells, collected 360 days after TCRalphabeta/CD19-depleted stem cell transplant. These receptor sequences come from a boy under three years old who had a stem cell transplant for Wiskott-Aldrich syndrome, so the T cells may come from the graft donor.

In its sample, this clonotype was seen a few times. This chain links TRBV5-1 with TRBJ1-4; 7 bases are a match to TRBD1. Per germline, CDR1 SGHRS and CDR2 YFSETQ. Trimming removed 3 bases from V and 0 bases from J; junction bases left unmatched: 5. The CDR3 sequence is 16 residues long. The chain's CDR3 is CASSWEQGTTNEKLFF. The CDR3, as DNA: TGCGCCAGCAGCTGGGAACAGGGGACAACTAATGAAAAACTGTTTTTT. The whole variable domain, remainder taken from reference TRBV5-1 and TRBJ1-4, is KAGVTQTPRYLIKTRGQQVTLSCSPISGHRSVSWYQQTPGQGLQFLFEYFSETQRNKGNFPGRFSGRQFSNSRSEMNVSTLELGDSALYLCASSWEQGTTNEKLFFGSGTQLSVL.

The chain employs TRBV5-1 and TRBJ2-3; D not resolved. Per germline, CDR1 SGHRS and CDR2 YFSETQ. Trimming took off 0 bases at V and 2 bases at J, with 13 bases between the two ends. The CDR3 has 16 amino acids. The CDR3 reads CASSLAIPQNTDTQYF. The CDR3 region has the DNA TGCGCCAGCAGCTTGGCTATCCCGCAGAACACAGATACGCAGTATTTT.

This clonotype has just a few counts. V usage is TRBV4-3 and J usage is TRBJ2-5; weak D call: TRBD2 (5 bases). Germline lookup yields CDR1 LGHNA and CDR2 YSLEER. The CDR3 has 17 amino acids. Trimming pared 0 bases from V and 0 bases from J, leaving 14 bases between. The CDR3 DNA sequence: TGCGCCAGCAGCCAAGAACTTCGGGGAAAGTACCAAGAGACCCAGTACTTC. It encodes CASSQELRGKYQETQYF.

V gene TRBV20-1 combines with J gene TRBJ1-4; tentatively, D is TRBD1 (5 bases). CDR1 and CDR2 from the germline V gene are DFQATT and SNEGSKA (reference sequence). The CDR3 has 15 residues. The V end was cut by 7 bases, the J end by 0 bases, with 15 bases between. The CDR3 DNA reads TGCAGTGTTTCCAGGGCGGGAGCAACTAATGAAAAACTGTTTTTT. This sequence encodes CSVSRAGATNEKLFF.

The rearrangement uses TRBV12-5 and TRBJ2-3; TRBD2 might be the D (6 bases). The germline gives CDR1 LGHNT, CDR2 FRNRAP. Trimming removed 4 bases at V and 0 bases at J, with 8 bases between. The CDR3 totals 14 residues. The CDR3 nucleotides read TGTGCTAGTGGTTGGGGGACTAGCACAGATACGCAGTATTTT. Protein product: CASGWGTSTDTQYF.

This clonotype was counted a few times. The genes are TRBV11-2 and TRBJ2-2, with D uncertain. V lost 2 bases and J 6 bases, leaving 10 bases between the germline ends. This CDR3 comprises 14 residues. Germline V gives CDR1 SGHAT, CDR2 FQNNGV. CDR3 sequence (DNA): TGTGCCAGCAGCTTAAACTCCCTCTCCGGGGAGCTGTTTTTT. Protein: CASSLNSLSGELFF.

This clonotype appeared a few times. The chain has TRBV5-1 and TRBJ2-1, with 7 bases fitting TRBD2. This CDR3 contains 13 residues. The V and J ends lost 6 bases and 5 bases, in that order; junction bases with no gene match: 5. The V gene's germline CDR1 is SGHRS and CDR2 YFSETQ. The CDR3 nucleotides read TGCGCCAGCAACTCCGGGACTAACAATGAGCAGTTCTTC. Translating gives CASNSGTNNEQFF. The whole variable domain, filled in from reference TRBV5-1 and TRBJ2-1, reads KAGVTQTPRYLIKTRGQQVTLSCSPISGHRSVSWYQQTPGQGLQFLFEYFSETQRNKGNFPGRFSGRQFSNSRSEMNVSTLELGDSALYLCASNSGTNNEQFFGPGTRLTVL.

This clonotype was counted only a few times. J is TRBJ2-7 and V is TRBV7-6; D gene uncertain. Trimming cost V 5 bases and J 0 bases, with 17 bases left between them. The CDR3 is 16 amino acids. In germline, CDR1 is SGHVS, CDR2 FNYEAQ. Here the CDR3 DNA reads TGTGCCAGCAGCCCCCTGGAGCCCTACCGCTCCTACGAGCAGTACTTC. Its translation: CASSPLEPYRSYEQYF. Variable domain in full (rest from reference TRBV7-6 and TRBJ2-7): GAGVSQSPRYKVTKRGQDVALRCDPISGHVSLYWYRQALGQGPEFLTYFNYEAQQDKSGLPNDRFSAERPEGSISTLTIQRTEQRDSAMYRCASSPLEPYRSYEQYFGPGTRLTVT.

This clonotype showed up just a few times. In nucleotides, the CDR3 is TGTGCCAGCAGTTTCGGGACGGCTTATCAGCCCCAGCATTTT. As protein: CASSFGTAYQPQHF. The V gene is TRBV12-3 or TRBV12-4, the J gene TRBJ1-5; possibly TRBD1 for D (5 bases). The CDR3 has 14 residues. Between the trimmed V and J ends, which lost 3 bases and 5 bases, there was a span of 11 bases.

The genes are TRBV4-1 and TRBJ2-3, with a tentative D call TRBD2 (5 bases). Germline CDR1 is MGHRA and CDR2 is YSYEKL. CDR3 length: 17 residues. Trimming removed 3 bases at V and 2 bases at J, with 18 bases between. The CDR3 bases are TGCGCCAGCAGCCACCAGAGCGGTCCTCCCTACACAGATACGCAGTATTTT. Amino acids: CASSHQSGPPYTDTQYF.

V and J are TRBV29-1 and TRBJ1-2; 7 bases match TRBD1. Germline V gene sequence: CDR1 SQVTM, CDR2 ANQGSEA. The CDR3 length is 13 residues. With V trimmed by 3 bases and J by 5 bases, 6 bases remained unmatched. The CDR3 bases are TGCAGCGTTGACCGGGACAGTCGGTATGGCTACACCTTC. As protein: CSVDRDSRYGYTF.

This clonotype was counted only a few times. CDR3 in amino acids: CASRPGGRLYEQYF. CDR3 nucleotide sequence: TGTGCCAGCAGACCGGGGGGCCGACTCTACGAGCAGTACTTC. The rearrangement joins TRBV28 to TRBJ2-7; D may be TRBD2 (7 bases). CDR1 and CDR2 (germline): MDHEN, SYDVKM. This CDR3 has 14 residues. V lost 6 bases to trimming and J lost 3 bases, with 15 bases between them. Together with reference TRBV28 and TRBJ2-7, the CDR3 gives the full variable domain: DVKVTQSSRYLVKRTGEKVFLECVQDMDHENMFWYRQDPGLGLRLIYFSYDVKMKEKGDIPEGYSVSREKKERFSLILESASTNQTSMYLCASRPGGRLYEQYFGPGTRLTVT.

The chain uses TRBV7-2 and TRBJ1-5, with a possible D match to TRBD1 (6 bases). The V gene's germline CDR1 is SGHTA and CDR2 FQGNSA. The CDR3 has 16 amino acids. Trimming removed 2 bases from V and 6 bases from J, with 17 bases in between. As DNA, the CDR3 is TGTGCCAGCAGCTTAAAGGGGGGGCGCAGGGGTCAGCCCCAGCATTTT. Translated: CASSLKGGRRGQPQHF. The variable domain in full, with the rest retrieved from reference TRBV7-2 and TRBJ1-5, is GAGVSQSPSNKVTEKGKDVELRCDPISGHTALYWYRQSLGQGLEFLIYFQGNSAPDKSGLPSDRFSAERTGGSVSTLTIQRTQQEDSAVYLCASSLKGGRRGQPQHFGDGTRLSIL.

V usage is TRBV20-1 and J usage is TRBJ2-3; D is undetermined. The germline CDR1 and CDR2 sequences are DFQATT and SNEGSKA (reference sequence). With 3 bases removed from V and 2 bases from J, the gap between germline ends came to 6 bases. The CDR3 has 12 residues. For the CDR3, the DNA is TGCAGTGCTAGCCTCAACACAGATACGCAGTATTTT. Amino acid sequence: CSASLNTDTQYF.

The chain links TRBV5-5 to TRBJ2-1; 11 bases match TRBD2. This CDR3 comprises 18 residues. V was pared by 2 bases and J by 0 bases, with 7 bases of the junction left unmatched. Germline CDR1 is SGHKS and CDR2 is YYEKEE (reference sequence). CDR3 in amino acids: CASSLLPSGRTSYNEQFF. CDR3 sequence (DNA): TGTGCCAGCAGCTTACTGCCTAGCGGGAGGACCTCCTACAATGAGCAGTTCTTC. The whole variable domain, filled in from reference TRBV5-5 and TRBJ2-1, reads DAGVTQSPTHLIKTRGQQVTLRCSPISGHKSVSWYQQVLGQGPQFIFQYYEKEERGRGNFPDRFSARQFPNYSSELNVNALLLGDSALYLCASSLLPSGRTSYNEQFFGPGTRLTVL.

This clonotype has just a few counts. The V call is TRBV12-3 or TRBV12-4, the J call TRBJ2-3; 7 nucleotides match TRBD2. CDR3 size: 18 residues. The J segment lost 2 bases and the V segment lost 6 bases, leaving 17 bases of the junction unmatched. CDR3 region: CASSRARKRDWVTDTQYF. CDR3 sequence (DNA): TGTGCCAGCAGCCGCGCGAGGAAGCGGGATTGGGTCACAGATACGCAGTATTTT.